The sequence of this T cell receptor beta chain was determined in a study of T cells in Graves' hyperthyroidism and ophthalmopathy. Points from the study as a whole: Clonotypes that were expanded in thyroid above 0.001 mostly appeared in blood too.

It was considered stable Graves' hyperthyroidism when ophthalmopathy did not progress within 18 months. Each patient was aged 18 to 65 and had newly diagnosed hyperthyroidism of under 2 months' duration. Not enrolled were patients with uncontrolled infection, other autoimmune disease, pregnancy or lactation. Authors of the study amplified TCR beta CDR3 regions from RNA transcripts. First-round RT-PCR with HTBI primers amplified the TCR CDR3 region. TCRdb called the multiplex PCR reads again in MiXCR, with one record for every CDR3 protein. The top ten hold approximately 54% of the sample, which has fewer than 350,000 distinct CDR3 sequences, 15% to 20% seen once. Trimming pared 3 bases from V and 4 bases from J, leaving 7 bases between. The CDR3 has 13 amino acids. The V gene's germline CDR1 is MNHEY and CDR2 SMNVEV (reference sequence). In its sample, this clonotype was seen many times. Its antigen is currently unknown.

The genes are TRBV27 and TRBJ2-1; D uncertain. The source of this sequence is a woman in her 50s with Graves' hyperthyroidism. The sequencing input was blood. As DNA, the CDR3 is TGTGCCAGCAGTTTCGATGATTACAATGAGCAGTTCTTC. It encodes CASSFDDYNEQFF.